This T cell receptor (beta chain) was recovered during a study of T-cell memory formation after mild COVID-19. Study findings and constraints: The main location of contracting CD4+ clones was CM and EM, and that of contracting CD8+ clones was EMRA. Confirmation was lacking for SARS-CoV-2 specificity of second-wave clones that peaked on day 37. The pre-infection memory compartment contained some responding clones, suggesting cross-reactive memory joined.

A few counts support this clonotype. What it binds is not known. Researchers used 5'RACE with constant-segment primers to make TCR alpha and TCR beta cDNA libraries that carry sample barcodes and UMIs. TCRdb redid the calling of the 5' RACE reads with MiXCR, one entry per CDR3 protein. The sample holds approximately 350,000 distinct CDR3 sequences, 13% to 15% seen once. Germline values: CDR1 MNHNY, CDR2 SVGAGI (reference sequence). With 0 bases clipped from V and 4 bases from J, the junction kept 8 bases outside the gene matches. The CDR3 sequence is 17 residues long. This TCR came from a man aged 18-30 years who had mild COVID-19 (a few samples of this study predate the infection). Cell type and time point are not known. V is TRBV6-6 and J is TRBJ2-3; TRBD2 agrees at 9 bases. The sequenced sample consisted of PBMCs or a T cell subset sorted from them (not recorded which). DNA of the CDR3: TGTGCCAGCAGTTACTCCGGGGCGGGGGGGCCCGCAGATACGCAGTATTTT. Its protein product is CASSYSGAGGPADTQYF.